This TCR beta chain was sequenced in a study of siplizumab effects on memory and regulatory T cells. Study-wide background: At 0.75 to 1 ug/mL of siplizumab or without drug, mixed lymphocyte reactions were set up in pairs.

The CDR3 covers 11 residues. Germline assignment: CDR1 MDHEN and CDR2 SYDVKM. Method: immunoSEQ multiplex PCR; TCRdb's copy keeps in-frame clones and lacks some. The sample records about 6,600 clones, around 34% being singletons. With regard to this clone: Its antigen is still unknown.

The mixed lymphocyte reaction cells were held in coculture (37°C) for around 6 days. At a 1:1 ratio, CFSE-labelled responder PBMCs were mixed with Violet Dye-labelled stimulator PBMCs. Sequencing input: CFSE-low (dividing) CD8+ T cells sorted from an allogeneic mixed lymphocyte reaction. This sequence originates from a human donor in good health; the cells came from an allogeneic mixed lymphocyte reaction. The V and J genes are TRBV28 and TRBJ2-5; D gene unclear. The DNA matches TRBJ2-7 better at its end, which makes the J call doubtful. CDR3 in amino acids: CASSHSYEQYF. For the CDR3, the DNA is TGTGCCAGCAGCCACAGTTACGAGCAGTACTTC.